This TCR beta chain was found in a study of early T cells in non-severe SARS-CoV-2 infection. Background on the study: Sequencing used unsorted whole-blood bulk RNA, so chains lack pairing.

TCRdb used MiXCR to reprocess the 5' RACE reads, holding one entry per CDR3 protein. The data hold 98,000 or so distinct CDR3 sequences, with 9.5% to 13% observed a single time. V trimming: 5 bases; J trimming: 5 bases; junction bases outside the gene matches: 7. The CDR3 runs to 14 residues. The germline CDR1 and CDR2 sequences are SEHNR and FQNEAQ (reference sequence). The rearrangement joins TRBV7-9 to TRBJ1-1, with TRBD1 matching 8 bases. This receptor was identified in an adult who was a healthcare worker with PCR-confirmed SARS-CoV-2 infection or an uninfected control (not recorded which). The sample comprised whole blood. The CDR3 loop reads CASSNQGARTEAFF. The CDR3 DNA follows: TGTGCCAGCAGCAACCAGGGGGCACGGACTGAAGCTTTCTTT.